The 5 T cell receptor beta chains below come from one sample, sequenced in a study of blood T cell repertoires in COVID-19 (dated by TCRdb to the early 2020s). The protocol used for the library was the immunoSEQ multiplex PCR assay. The immuneACCESS repertoire file appears here via TCRdb, limited to in-frame rearrangements. These files lack a portion of the clones; in checked studies, under half of the deficit traces to unresolved V genes, and the cause of the others is not known. This sample is represented by roughly 200,000 clones; about 79% of them were singletons. The ten most abundant clones make up approximately 13% of the sample. Sample: peripheral blood. The receptors derive from a human donor in a cohort sampled during active COVID-19.

This chain links TRBV7-2 with TRBJ1-3; unclear D gene. CDR1 and CDR2 from the germline V gene are SGHTA and FQGNSA. Trimming cost V 5 bases and J 0 bases, with 8 bases left between them. The CDR3 length is 14 residues. Written as DNA, the CDR3 is TGTGCCAGCAGCCCATACAGCTCTGGAAACACCATATATTTT. Amino acid sequence: CASSPYSSGNTIYF.

V usage is TRBV4-1 and J usage is TRBJ2-1; 12 positions match TRBD2. The CDR3 is made up of 18 amino acids. The trim removed 0 bases at V and 7 bases at J, leaving 10 bases unmatched. CDR1 is MGHRA and CDR2 is YSYEKL in the germline V gene. The CDR3 DNA is TGCGCCAGCAGCCAAGATCCCCGACTAGCGGGAGTATGGAATGAGCAGTTCTTC. As protein: CASSQDPRLAGVWNEQFF.

This chain uses TRBV27 with TRBJ2-1; 7 bases fit TRBD1. Trimming cost V 2 bases and J 0 bases; bases outside gene matches: 1. In germline, CDR1 is MNHEY, CDR2 SMNVEV (reference sequence). The CDR3 runs to 15 residues. For the CDR3, the DNA is TGTGCCAGCAGTTTACGGGACAGCTCCTACAATGAGCAGTTCTTC. Amino acids: CASSLRDSSYNEQFF.

The chain couples TRBV2 to TRBJ2-5, with D possibly matching TRBD2 (5 bases). The CDR3 runs to 14 residues. Germline CDR1 and CDR2: SNHLY and FYNNEI. The V gene lost 6 bases and the J gene lost 2 bases, with 13 bases spanning the gap. The DNA for the CDR3 is TGTGCCAGCAGCCCAATAAGGAGGCAAGAGACCCAGTACTTC. It yields the protein CASSPIRRQETQYF.

The rearrangement joins TRBV29-1 to TRBJ1-2; TRBD1 matches 7 bases. CDR3 length: 13 residues. The germline CDR1 and CDR2 sequences are SQVTM and ANQGSEA. Unmatched junction bases numbered 4, after V lost 2 bases and J lost 4 bases. CDR3 sequence: CSVEPQGGYGYTF. As DNA, the CDR3 is TGCAGCGTTGAACCGCAGGGGGGCTATGGCTACACCTTC.